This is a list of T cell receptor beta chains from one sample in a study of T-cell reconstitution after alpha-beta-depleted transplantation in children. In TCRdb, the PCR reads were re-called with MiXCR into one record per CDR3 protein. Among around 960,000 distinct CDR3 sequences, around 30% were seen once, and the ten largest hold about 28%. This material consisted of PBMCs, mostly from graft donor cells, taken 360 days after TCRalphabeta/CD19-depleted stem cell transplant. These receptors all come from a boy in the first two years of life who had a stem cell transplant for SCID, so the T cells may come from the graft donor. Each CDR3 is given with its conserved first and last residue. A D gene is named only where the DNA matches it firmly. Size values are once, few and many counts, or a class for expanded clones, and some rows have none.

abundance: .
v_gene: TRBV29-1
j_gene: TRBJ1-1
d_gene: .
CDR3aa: CSVGQVLVTEAFF
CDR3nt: TGCAGCGTTGGACAGGTCTTAGTCACTGAAGCTTTCTTT

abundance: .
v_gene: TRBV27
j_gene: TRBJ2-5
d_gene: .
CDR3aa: CASSQIYRETQYF
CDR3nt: TGTGCCAGCAGCCAAATCTACAGGGAGACCCAGTACTTC

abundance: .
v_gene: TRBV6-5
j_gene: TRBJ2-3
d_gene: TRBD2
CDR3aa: CASSYSGGGALDTQYF
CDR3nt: TGTGCCAGCAGTTACTCTGGCGGGGGGGCCTTAGATACGCAGTATTTT

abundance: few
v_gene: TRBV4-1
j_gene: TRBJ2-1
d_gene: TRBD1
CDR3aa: CASSQDVGTGSYNEQFF
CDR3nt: TGCGCCAGCAGCCAAGACGTTGGGACAGGGTCCTACAATGAGCAGTTCTTC

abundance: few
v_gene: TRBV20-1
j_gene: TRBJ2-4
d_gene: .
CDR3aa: CSAGTGRVLDIQYF
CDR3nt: TGCAGTGCTGGAACGGGACGGGTTTTAGACATTCAGTACTTC

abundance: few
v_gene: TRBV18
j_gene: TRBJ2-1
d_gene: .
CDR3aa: CASSPLSGFRDEQFF
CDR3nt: TGTGCCAGCTCACCGCTATCAGGATTTCGGGATGAGCAGTTCTTC

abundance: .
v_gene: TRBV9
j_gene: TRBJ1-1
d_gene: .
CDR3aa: CASSPWDTPMNTEAFF
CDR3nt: TGTGCCAGCAGCCCATGGGACACTCCAATGAACACTGAAGCTTTCTTT

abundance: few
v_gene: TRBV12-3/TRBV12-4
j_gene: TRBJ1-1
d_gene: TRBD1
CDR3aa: CASTRRKGAAAEAFF
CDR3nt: TGTGCCAGCACCAGACGGAAGGGGGCAGCCGCTGAAGCTTTCTTT

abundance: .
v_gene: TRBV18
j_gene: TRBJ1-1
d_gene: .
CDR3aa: CASSPVRNTEAFF
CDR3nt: TGTGCCAGCTCACCGGTCCGGAACACTGAAGCTTTCTTT

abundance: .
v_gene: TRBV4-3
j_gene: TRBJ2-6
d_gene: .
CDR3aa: CASSQFKLSGANVLTF
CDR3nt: TGCGCCAGCAGCCAATTTAAGCTCTCTGGGGCCAACGTCCTGACTTTC

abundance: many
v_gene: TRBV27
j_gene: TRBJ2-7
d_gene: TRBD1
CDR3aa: CASSVDRVSYEQYF
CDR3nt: TGTGCCAGCAGTGTCGACAGGGTTTCCTACGAGCAGTACTTC

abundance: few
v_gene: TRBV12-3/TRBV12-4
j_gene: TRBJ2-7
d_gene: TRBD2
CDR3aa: CASSFSGLASYEQYF
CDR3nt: TGTGCCAGCAGTTTTTCCGGACTAGCGAGTTACGAGCAGTACTTC

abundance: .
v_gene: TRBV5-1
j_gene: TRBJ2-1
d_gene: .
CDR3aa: CSSGMGQAPLFYNEQFF
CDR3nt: TGCTCCAGCGGCATGGGGCAGGCCCCTTTGTTCTACAATGAGCAGTTCTTC

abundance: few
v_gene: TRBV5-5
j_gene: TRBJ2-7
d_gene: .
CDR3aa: CASRREGVSYEQYF
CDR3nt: TGTGCCAGCAGGAGGGAGGGGGTCTCCTACGAGCAGTACTTC

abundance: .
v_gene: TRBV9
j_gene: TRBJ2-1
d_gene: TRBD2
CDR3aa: CASSASGRGGVWNEQFF
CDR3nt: TGTGCCAGCAGCGCCTCCGGGCGGGGGGGGGTATGGAATGAGCAGTTCTTC

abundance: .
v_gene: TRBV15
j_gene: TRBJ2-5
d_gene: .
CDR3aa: CATREREQPEETQYF
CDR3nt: TGTGCCACCAGAGAGAGGGAGCAGCCAGAAGAGACCCAGTACTTC

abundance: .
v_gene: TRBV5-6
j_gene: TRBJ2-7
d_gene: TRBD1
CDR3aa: CASSPDRGWGYEQYF
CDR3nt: TGTGCCAGCAGCCCCGACAGGGGCTGGGGATACGAGCAGTACTTC

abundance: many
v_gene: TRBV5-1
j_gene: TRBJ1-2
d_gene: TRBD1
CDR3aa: CASSLGQGTYGYTF
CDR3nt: TGCGCCAGCAGCTTGGGACAGGGGACCTATGGCTACACCTTC

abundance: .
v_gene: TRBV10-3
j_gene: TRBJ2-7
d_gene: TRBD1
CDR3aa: CAISERGDRGPTYEQYF
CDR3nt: TGTGCCATCAGTGAGCGGGGAGACAGGGGGCCCACCTACGAGCAGTACTTC

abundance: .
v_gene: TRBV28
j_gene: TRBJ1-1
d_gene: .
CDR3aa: CASSWGTRGNTEAFF
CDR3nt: TGTGCCAGCAGTTGGGGGACACGGGGGAACACTGAAGCTTTCTTT

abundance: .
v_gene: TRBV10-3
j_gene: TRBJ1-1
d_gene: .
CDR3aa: CAISESLAEAFF
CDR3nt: TGTGCCATCAGTGAGTCTCTAGCCGAAGCTTTCTTT

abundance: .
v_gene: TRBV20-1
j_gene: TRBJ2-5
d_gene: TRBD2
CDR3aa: CSARAGGGYETQYF
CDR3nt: TGCAGTGCTAGAGCGGGGGGAGGGTATGAGACCCAGTACTTC

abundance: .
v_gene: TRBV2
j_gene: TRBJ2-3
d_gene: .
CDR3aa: CASSEALDTQYF
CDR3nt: TGTGCCAGCAGTGAAGCTCTGGATACGCAGTATTTT